Described below is a single T cell receptor beta chain sequence and its context. The antigen remains undetermined. V lost 1 base to trimming and J lost 7 bases; unmatched junction nucleotides: 11. The germline V gene encodes CDR1 MNHEY and CDR2 SMNVEV (reference sequence). The CDR3 runs to 16 residues. The data were obtained in a study of shared clonotypes between healthy human individuals. Study-level information: Aged 18 to 49, the donors were two women and a few men.

The assay used deep level. Sequenced by immunoSEQ multiplex PCR; TCRdb stores in-frame clones only, minus some. The data hold millions of clones, with roughly 91% observed a single time. Whole-study results and caveats: Some naive CD4 clonotypes, about 5%, turned up in common across a handful of donors.

Selected positively for CCR7 and CD45RO-negative, naive CD8 cells excluded terminally differentiated effector memory CD45RA+ cells. The gene calls are TRBV27 and TRBJ1-2; 8 bases map to TRBD1. The sequence was collected from a man between 18 and 35 years old in good health. Some clones in this sample may be carry-over from other donors' samples. Sequenced: naive CD8+ T cells from PBMCs. CDR3 nucleotides: TGTGCCAGCAGTTTATTGGTGGGGACAGGTACCTCTGGCTACACCTTC. It yields the protein CASSLLVGTGTSGYTF.